The following is a T cell receptor beta chain sequence with its context. The method was immunoSEQ multiplex PCR; TCRdb's version includes in-frame clones alone and lacks a portion of them. The sample has approximately 240,000 clones, 84% seen once. Germline V gives CDR1 GTSNPN, CDR2 SVGIG (reference sequence). V was clipped by 1 base and J by 9 bases, with 16 bases between them. This CDR3 is built from 14 residues. The data are from a study of blood T cell repertoires in COVID-19. For the study at large: Samples of COVID-19 (acute and convalescent) were obtained from the United States, Italy and Spain. Sample material is recorded as cDNA or gDNA derived from T cells, B-cell-depleted T cells, or PBMCs.

This receptor was obtained from a man aged 45 to 65 with acute or convalescent COVID-19. The sample taken for sequencing was peripheral blood. The chain recombines TRBV30 with TRBJ2-1; TRBD2 might be the D (6 bases). CDR3 sequence (DNA): TGTGCCTGGAGTGCAACCATCTCGGAGGGTGAGCAGTTCTTC. It is translated as CAWSATISEGEQFF.